These 29 T cell receptor beta chains came from one sample sequenced in a study of cytomegalovirus exposure and HLA in healthy donors (dated by TCRdb to about 2017). Library prep was done by the immunoSEQ multiplex PCR assay. The multiplex PCR relied on a mix of 60 forward primers for TCR Vbeta segments and 13 reverse primers for TCR Jbeta segments. Held by TCRdb, this immuneACCESS table contains in-frame sequences only and omits some clones. Under half of the omission traces to an unresolved V gene where checked; the cause of the rest is unknown. Counted in this sample were around 150,000 clones; about 9.1% of them appeared once. About 7.5% of the sample rests with the top ten. The sequenced material came from PBMCs. Receptors were obtained from a woman between 35 and 50 years old in good health and CMV-seropositive.

This clone was seen only a few times. This chain joins TRBV29-1 and TRBJ2-5; 10 bases match TRBD1. CDR3 length: 13 amino acids. Germline V gene sequence: CDR1 SQVTM, CDR2 ANQGSEA. J was trimmed by 5 bases and V by 6 bases; bases with no gene match: 6. CDR3 bases: TGCAGCGTAGACAGGGGGCACTATGAGACCCAGTACTTC. It yields the protein CSVDRGHYETQYF.

This clone was recorded a few times. This CDR3 reads CASSLLAGTGELFF. The CDR3 DNA reads as TGTGCCAGCAGCTTGCTAGCGGGGACCGGGGAGCTGTTTTTT. The rearrangement links TRBV5-5 to TRBJ2-2; TRBD2 matches 9 bases. Trimming at V came to 1 base and at J to 5 bases, leaving 0 bases not matched to a gene. The CDR3 spans 14 residues. Germline CDR1 and CDR2: SGHKS and YYEKEE (reference sequence).

The gene calls are TRBV28 and TRBJ1-5; the D gene is possibly TRBD1 (6 bases). The V and J ends lost 5 bases and 3 bases respectively, with 11 bases between them. Germline V gene lookup returns CDR1 MDHEN and CDR2 SYDVKM. The CDR3 contains 14 residues. The CDR3 DNA reads TGTGCCAGCAGTCTTGGGGACAACAATCAGCCCCAGCATTTT. As protein: CASSLGDNNQPQHF. Together with reference TRBV28 and TRBJ1-5, the CDR3 gives the full variable domain: DVKVTQSSRYLVKRTGEKVFLECVQDMDHENMFWYRQDPGLGLRLIYFSYDVKMKEKGDIPEGYSVSREKKERFSLILESASTNQTSMYLCASSLGDNNQPQHFGDGTRLSIL.

This clone was detected a few times. The chain uses TRBV11-2 and TRBJ1-2; D unclear. The CDR3 sequence is 14 residues long. Trimming cost V 1 base and J 8 bases, with 14 bases left between them. Looked up from germline, CDR1 is SGHAT and CDR2 is FQNNGV. CDR3 in DNA: TGTGCCAGCAGCTTAGGGGAGGGAGTGGGGGGCTACACCTTC. It is translated as CASSLGEGVGGYTF. The variable domain in full, with the rest retrieved from reference TRBV11-2 and TRBJ1-2, is EAGVAQSPRYKIIEKRQSVAFWCNPISGHATLYWYQQILGQGPKLLIQFQNNGVVDDSQLPKDRFSAERLKGVDSTLKIQPAKLEDSAVYLCASSLGEGVGGYTFGSGTRLTVV.

The rearrangement joins TRBV10-3 to TRBJ2-6; 7 bases map to TRBD1. Trimming at V came to 0 bases and at J to 2 bases, leaving 1 base not matched to a gene. CDR1 and CDR2 (germline): ENHRY, SYGVKD. The length of the CDR3 is 16 residues. The CDR3 protein is CAISESTGTGANVLTF. CDR3 DNA: TGTGCCATCAGTGAGTCGACAGGGACTGGGGCCAACGTCCTGACTTTC.

The V and J genes are TRBV19 and TRBJ2-5; 10 bases are shared with TRBD2. Germline CDR1 reads LNHDA; CDR2 reads SQIVND (reference sequence). The CDR3 spans 16 residues. Unmatched junction bases numbered 8, after V lost 5 bases and J lost 2 bases. The CDR3 DNA follows: TGTGCCAGTAGTTCGTCTAGCGGGGGCCCTCAAGAGACCCAGTACTTC. It specifies CASSSSSGGPQETQYF. Looking up the rest from reference TRBV19 and TRBJ2-5 gives the full variable domain: DGGITQSPKYLFRKEGQNVTLSCEQNLNHDAMYWYRQDPGQGLRLIYYSQIVNDFQKGDIAEGYSVSREKKESFPLTVTSAQKNPTAFYLCASSSSSGGPQETQYFGPGTRLLVL.

V and J are TRBV5-1 and TRBJ2-5; 9 bases are a match to TRBD1. J was trimmed by 5 bases and V by 4 bases; bases with no gene match: 12. Germline V gene lookup returns CDR1 SGHRS and CDR2 YFSETQ. This CDR3 is 16 amino acids long. The CDR3 region has the DNA TGCGCCAGCAGCCCCGCACCGGGACAGGGTGGCGAGACCCAGTACTTC. Its translation: CASSPAPGQGGETQYF.

The chain has TRBV7-2 and TRBJ2-7; a possible D gene is TRBD1 (5 bases). This CDR3 region has 13 residues. V was shortened by 3 bases and J by 4 bases, with 10 bases between the two germline ends. From germline, CDR1 is SGHTA and CDR2 FQGNSA. As DNA, the CDR3 is TGTGCCAGCAGCTTTCAGGGTAATTACGAGCAGTACTTC. Its translation is CASSFQGNYEQYF. The full variable domain, its missing parts supplied by reference TRBV7-2 and TRBJ2-7, is GAGVSQSPSNKVTEKGKDVELRCDPISGHTALYWYRQSLGQGLEFLIYFQGNSAPDKSGLPSDRFSAERTGGSVSTLTIQRTQQEDSAVYLCASSFQGNYEQYFGPGTRLTVT.

This clone was seen more than once but under ten times. J is TRBJ2-7 and V is TRBV7-2; D uncertain. Looked up from germline, CDR1 is SGHTA and CDR2 is FQGNSA. The CDR3 sequence is 14 residues long. Trimming removed 3 bases at V and 7 bases at J, with 16 bases between. The CDR3 reads CASSFTPGSKEQYF. Written as DNA, the CDR3 is TGTGCCAGCAGCTTCACCCCTGGCTCGAAGGAGCAGTACTTC. The complete variable domain, with remaining parts taken from reference TRBV7-2 and TRBJ2-7, reads GAGVSQSPSNKVTEKGKDVELRCDPISGHTALYWYRQSLGQGLEFLIYFQGNSAPDKSGLPSDRFSAERTGGSVSTLTIQRTQQEDSAVYLCASSFTPGSKEQYFGPGTRLTVT.

This chain joins TRBV5-4 and TRBJ2-2; D might be TRBD2 (6 bases). The V gene's germline CDR1 is SGHNT and CDR2 YYREEE (reference sequence). The V end was cut by 5 bases, the J end by 3 bases, with 11 bases between. The CDR3 has 14 amino acids. For the CDR3, the DNA is TGTGCCAGCAGGGGGGGTAGTCACACCGGGGAGCTGTTTTTT. Protein sequence: CASRGGSHTGELFF.

The chain couples TRBV27 to TRBJ1-2; unclear D gene. The germline V and J ends were trimmed by 3 bases and 5 bases, with 13 bases remaining between them. Germline CDR1 is MNHEY and CDR2 is SMNVEV (reference sequence). The length of the CDR3 is 14 residues. CDR3 protein: CASSFSEFGYGYTF. DNA of the CDR3: TGTGCCAGCAGTTTCTCCGAGTTCGGGTATGGCTACACCTTC.

The rearrangement joins TRBV7-2 to TRBJ1-3; D is perhaps TRBD1 (5 bases). Germline loops: CDR1 SGHTA, CDR2 FQGNSA. The V end was cut by 1 base, the J end by 7 bases, with 8 bases between. This CDR3 region has 13 residues. The CDR3 DNA is TGTGCCAGCAGCTTAGATAAGGGGAACACCATATATTTT. As protein: CASSLDKGNTIYF.

The CDR3 sequence is CASSTRGQGSTDTQYF. CDR3 in DNA: TGTGCCAGCAGCACCCGCGGACAGGGCAGCACAGATACGCAGTATTTT. This chain connects TRBV14 to TRBJ2-3; TRBD1 agrees at 8 bases. The CDR3 contains 16 residues. Germline assignment: CDR1 SGHDN and CDR2 FVKESK. V lost 5 bases to trimming and J lost 0 bases; unmatched junction nucleotides: 7.

This clone was seen only a few times. The chain joins TRBV4-3 to TRBJ2-3, with D unclear. The CDR3 is made up of 13 amino acids. Germline CDR1 and CDR2: LGHNA and YSLEER. The V and J ends lost 4 bases and 5 bases respectively, with 10 bases between them. The CDR3 bases are TGCGCCAGCAGCCCGAGGTCGGGAGATACGCAGTATTTT. Its protein product is CASSPRSGDTQYF.

This clone was picked up a small number of times. The V gene is TRBV29-1, the J gene TRBJ1-1; D perhaps matches TRBD1 (6 bases). The germline gives CDR1 SQVTM, CDR2 ANQGSEA. The CDR3 length is 12 residues. The V end lost 8 bases, the J end lost 6 bases, and 16 bases lay between the germline ends. The CDR3 bases are TGCAGCTTTGCTCTGACAGGCTCTGAAGCTTTCTTT. Translation gives CSFALTGSEAFF. Supplemented by reference TRBV29-1 and TRBJ1-1, the full variable domain reads SAVISQKPSRDICQRGTSLTIQCQVDSQVTMMFWYRQQPGQSLTLIATANQGSEATYESGFVIDKFPISRPNLTFSTLTVSNMSPEDSSIYLCSFALTGSEAFFGQGTRLTVV.

The rearrangement links TRBV7-2 to TRBJ1-3, with D maybe TRBD1 (5 bases). V was pared by 1 base and J by 4 bases, with 11 bases between. The CDR3 length is 15 residues. Germline loops: CDR1 SGHTA, CDR2 FQGNSA. CDR3 sequence: CASSLEVGAGNTIYF. In DNA form, the CDR3 reads TGTGCCAGCAGCTTAGAAGTAGGGGCGGGAAACACCATATATTTT.

This clone was recorded a few times. This chain joins TRBV5-1 and TRBJ2-2, with 8 bases fitting TRBD2. Germline CDR1 reads SGHRS; CDR2 reads YFSETQ. V was clipped by 2 bases and J by 1 base; unmatched bases: 4. This CDR3 contains 16 residues. Here the CDR3 DNA reads TGCGCCAGCAGCTTAAACCTAGCGGGGAACACCGGGGAGCTGTTTTTT. Protein product: CASSLNLAGNTGELFF.

Regarding this clone: A junction end diverges from the germline sequence, so it may reflect a read error. This chain connects TRBV7-9 to TRBJ1-1; 7 bases line up with TRBD1. The CDR3 runs 14 residues. Germline CDR1 reads SEHNR; CDR2 reads FQNEAQ (reference sequence). The CDR3 loop reads CASSPRQGGTEALF. The CDR3 region has the DNA TGTGCCAGCAGCCCCAGACAGGGAGGCACTGAAGCTCTCTTT.

The V and J genes are TRBV5-3 and TRBJ1-5; a possible D gene is TRBD1 (6 bases). TRBV5-3 is recorded as an ORF, its role being uncertain. Trimming removed 4 bases from V and 1 base from J, with 12 bases in between. The CDR3 is made up of 15 amino acids. The CDR3: CARSDQGRSNQPQHF. The DNA of the CDR3 is TGTGCCAGAAGCGACCAGGGGAGAAGCAATCAGCCCCAGCATTTT.

The V call is TRBV27, the J call TRBJ2-2; D might be TRBD1 (6 bases). Germline values: CDR1 MNHEY, CDR2 SMNVEV (reference sequence). V was cut by 4 bases and J by 9 bases, with 15 bases left in between. The CDR3 is 14 residues long. CDR3 nucleotide sequence: TGTGCCAGCAGTTCTCCCGACAGGTCCAGGGAGCTGTTTTTT. Its translation is CASSSPDRSRELFF.

V and J are TRBV5-1 and TRBJ2-5; 7 bases fit TRBD1. Germline V gene data show CDR1 as SGHRS and CDR2 as YFSETQ. V gave up 6 bases and J gave up 4 bases; unmatched junction bases: 12. CDR3 length: 15 amino acids. For the CDR3, the DNA is TGCGCCAGCACGACAGGGTCGAAGAGTAGAGAGACCCAGTACTTC. Translation gives CASTTGSKSRETQYF.

This clone was counted between two and nine times. The chain links TRBV6-5 to TRBJ2-1; D might be TRBD1 (6 bases). V was cut by 7 bases and J by 10 bases, with 11 bases left in between. This CDR3 has 11 amino acids. Germline V gives CDR1 MNHEY, CDR2 SVGAGI. CDR3 sequence: CASTEDREQFF. CDR3 sequence (DNA): TGTGCCAGCACCGAGGACAGAGAGCAGTTCTTC.

The rearrangement links TRBV5-1 to TRBJ1-6; D perhaps matches TRBD1 (5 bases). The CDR3 covers 14 residues. V was clipped by 0 bases and J by 8 bases, with 9 bases between them. Germline V lookup: CDR1 SGHRS, CDR2 YFSETQ. The CDR3 DNA sequence: TGCGCCAGCAGCTTGGCCAGGGAACATTCACCCCTCCACTTT. Encoded protein: CASSLAREHSPLHF.

V usage is TRBV10-3 and J usage is TRBJ2-7; perhaps TRBD2 as D (6 bases). This CDR3 comprises 14 residues. V was clipped by 6 bases and J by 6 bases, with 18 bases between them. CDR1 is ENHRY and CDR2 is SYGVKD in the germline V gene. The CDR3 is CAISAPAGSSEQYF. Here the CDR3 DNA reads TGTGCCATCAGCGCCCCGGCGGGGTCCAGCGAGCAGTACTTC.

This clone turned up a few times. V gene TRBV10-2 combines with J gene TRBJ1-5; TRBD1 is a possible D gene (5 bases). CDR1 is WSHSY and CDR2 is SAAADI in the germline V gene. The V gene lost 6 bases and the J gene lost 4 bases, with 16 bases spanning the gap. The CDR3 covers 15 residues. The CDR3 DNA reads as TGCGCCAGCAGGACGGGGGGTGCGGGGAATCAGCCCCAGCATTTT. Amino acids: CASRTGGAGNQPQHF.

This clone was detected only a few times. V and J are TRBV2 and TRBJ2-5, with D possibly TRBD2 on 7 matching bases. V lost 7 bases to trimming and J lost 4 bases, with 16 bases between them. Germline-derived CDR1 and CDR2 are SNHLY and FYNNEI. The CDR3 is 14 residues long. CDR3 DNA: TGTGCCAGCATTCTAGGGGGGGTGGGAGAGACCCAGTACTTC. Its translation is CASILGGVGETQYF.

CDR3 residues: CASSAAGTGIPRSYEQYF. The CDR3 nucleotides read TGCGCCAGCAGCGCGGCCGGGACAGGGATCCCCCGCTCCTACGAGCAGTACTTC. V usage is TRBV5-1 and J usage is TRBJ2-7; TRBD1 matches 9 bases. Germline V gene lookup returns CDR1 SGHRS and CDR2 YFSETQ. The trim removed 4 bases at V and 0 bases at J, leaving 14 bases unmatched. CDR3 length: 18 residues.

This clone occurred a few times. This chain joins TRBV19 and TRBJ2-7, with D hard to call. There are 12 residues in the CDR3. The germline gives CDR1 LNHDA, CDR2 SQIVND (reference sequence). V lost 5 bases to trimming and J lost 1 base, with 6 bases between them. The CDR3 DNA sequence: TGTGCCAGTAGTTCCAGATCCTACGAGCAGTACTTC. This translates into CASSSRSYEQYF.

The sample holds a few counts of this clone. This chain uses TRBV14 with TRBJ2-7; 7 positions agree with TRBD1. Germline trimming cut 4 bases from V and 5 bases from J; bases unmatched to any gene: 8. Per germline, CDR1 SGHDN and CDR2 FVKESK. The CDR3 covers 14 residues. CDR3 sequence (DNA): TGTGCCAGCAGCCCGACAGGGCGTGGAAACGAGCAGTACTTC. Translated, it gives CASSPTGRGNEQYF.